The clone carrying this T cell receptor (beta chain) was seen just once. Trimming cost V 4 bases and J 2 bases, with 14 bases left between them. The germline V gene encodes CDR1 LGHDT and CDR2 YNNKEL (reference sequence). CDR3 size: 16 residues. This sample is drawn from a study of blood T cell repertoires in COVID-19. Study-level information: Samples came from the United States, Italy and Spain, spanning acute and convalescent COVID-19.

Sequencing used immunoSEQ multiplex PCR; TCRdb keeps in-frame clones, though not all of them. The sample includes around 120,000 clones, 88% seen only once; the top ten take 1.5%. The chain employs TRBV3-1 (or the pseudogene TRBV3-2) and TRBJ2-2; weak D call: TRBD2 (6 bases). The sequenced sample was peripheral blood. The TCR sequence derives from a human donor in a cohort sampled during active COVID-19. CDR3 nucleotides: TGTGCCAGCAGCCGGTTCGGGACTCGAAACACCGGGGAGCTGTTTTTT. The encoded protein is CASSRFGTRNTGELFF.